This T cell receptor beta chain was found in a study of blood T cells in healthy people across ages. This clonotype was recorded many times. Being one base from a much bigger clone, this may be a read error. A second PCR of 7 to 11 cycles used a sample-barcoded 5' primer and a J-beta primer mix. In TCRdb, the 5' RACE reads were re-called with MiXCR into one record per CDR3 protein. The sample holds 500,000 to 700,000 distinct CDR3 sequences, about 30% seen once. Germline V gene data show CDR1 as MNHNY and CDR2 as SVGAGI (reference sequence). This CDR3 contains 16 residues. This receptor was obtained from a woman of 80 years or more in good health. The genes are TRBV6-6 and TRBJ2-6; D could derive from TRBD1 or TRBD2 (5 bases each). The source material was blood. The CDR3 DNA follows: TGTGCCAGCAGCCGCCGAGCGGTCCATGGGGCCAACGTCCGGACTTTC. Its translation is CASSRRAVHGANVRTF.